These 11 T cell receptor beta chains came from one sample sequenced in a study of control samples from healthy donors and cancer patients. Repertoires were generated with immunoSEQ multiplex PCR, while TCRdb's copy carries only in-frame clones and drops some. This table has 95,000 to 120,000 clones, approximately 84% appearing once. Sequenced input: blood. The receptors here all came from a man younger than 30 in good health.

The CDR3 coding sequence is TGTGCCAGCAGCTTCGGTGCCGCCCAAGAGACCCAGTACTTC. This gives the protein CASSFGAAQETQYF. This chain joins TRBV5-4 and TRBJ2-5; D gene ambiguous. Germline V CDR1 and CDR2: SGHNT, YYREEE (reference sequence). Between the trimmed V and J ends, which lost 2 bases and 1 base, there was a span of 9 bases. The CDR3 is 14 residues long. The whole variable domain, filled in from reference TRBV5-4 and TRBJ2-5, reads ETGVTQSPTHLIKTRGQQVTLRCSSQSGHNTVSWYQQALGQGPQFIFQYYREEENGRGNFPPRFSGLQFPNYSSELNVNALELDDSALYLCASSFGAAQETQYFGPGTRLLVL.

For this clone: The junction departs from germline at one end; a sequencing error may be responsible. The chain employs TRBV7-7 and TRBJ2-6, with TRBD1 matching 9 bases. The CDR3 has 18 amino acids. The germline V gene has CDR1 SSHAT and CDR2 FNYEAQ (reference sequence). The chain's CDR3 is CASSLASQGARGANVLTF. The CDR3 DNA is TGTGCTAGCAGCTTAGCGTCACAGGGGGCGCGCGGGGCCAACGTCCTGACTTTC.

The rearrangement links TRBV30 to TRBJ1-1; maybe TRBD1 (5 bases). CDR1 is GTSNPN and CDR2 is SVGIG in the germline V gene (reference sequence). This CDR3 spans 12 amino acids. The V gene lost 5 bases and the J gene lost 4 bases, with 11 bases spanning the gap. CDR3 bases: TGTGCCTGGGTAGGGGTGGGCACTGAAGCTTTCTTT. It encodes CAWVGVGTEAFF.

The rearrangement uses TRBV7-9 and TRBJ2-1; the match to TRBD2 covers 7 bases. This CDR3 is built from 15 residues. The V gene's germline CDR1 is SEHNR and CDR2 FQNEAQ (reference sequence). Trimming took 5 bases from V and 1 from J; bases not matched to a gene: 5. CDR3 in DNA: TGTGCCAGCAGCCCGTGGGGGGGTTCCTACAATGAGCAGTTCTTC. It encodes CASSPWGGSYNEQFF.

The chain links TRBV28 to TRBJ2-2; D uncertain. Germline CDR1 is MDHEN and CDR2 is SYDVKM. This CDR3 comprises 14 residues. Trimming shortened V by 3 bases and J by 1 base, and 6 bases separated the two germline ends. CDR3 DNA sequence: TGTGCCAGCAGTTTTATTAAGAACACCGGGGAGCTGTTTTTT. This encodes CASSFIKNTGELFF.

This clone occurred a few times. This same CDR3 is encoded by further DNA sequences in the sample. The V and J genes are TRBV5-1 and TRBJ2-7; no clear D. From germline, CDR1 is SGHRS and CDR2 YFSETQ. The V gene lost 0 bases and the J gene lost 4 bases, with 11 bases spanning the gap. CDR3 size: 14 residues. The CDR3: CASSLVVSPYEQYF. The CDR3 region has the DNA TGCGCCAGCAGCTTGGTGGTTAGCCCGTACGAGCAGTACTTC.

The J gene is TRBJ2-7, the V gene TRBV7-2, with D tentatively TRBD2 (5 bases). The CDR3 has 14 residues. Germline assignment: CDR1 SGHTA and CDR2 FQGNSA. With 5 bases removed from V and 3 bases from J, the gap between germline ends came to 14 bases. CDR3 nucleotide sequence: TGTGCCAGCAGCCCCACTTATGCGGGCTACGAGCAGTACTTC. As protein: CASSPTYAGYEQYF.

The chain links TRBV7-9 to TRBJ2-3; the D is unclear. Germline CDR1 reads SEHNR; CDR2 reads FQNEAQ (reference sequence). The CDR3 totals 13 residues. The germline V and J ends were trimmed by 4 bases and 2 bases, with 7 bases remaining between them. This CDR3 reads CASSSVTTDTQYF. The CDR3 coding sequence is TGTGCCAGCAGCTCCGTCACCACAGATACGCAGTATTTT.

The chain couples TRBV2 to TRBJ2-7; TRBD1 might be the D (5 bases). Germline V gene sequence: CDR1 SNHLY, CDR2 FYNNEI. This CDR3 is 15 amino acids long. The V and J ends lost 3 bases and 1 base respectively, with 13 bases between them. The CDR3 loop reads CASSDRTLKSYEQYV. In DNA form, the CDR3 reads TGTGCCAGCAGTGACAGGACACTAAAGTCCTACGAGCAGTACGTC.

Written as DNA, the CDR3 is TGTGCCAGCAGCTTGTATCTAGCGGGGGGGTCGAGTACCGGGGAGCTGTTTTTT. Protein product: CASSLYLAGGSSTGELFF. V and J are TRBV5-5 and TRBJ2-2; 12 positions agree with TRBD2. Unmatched junction bases numbered 9, after V lost 1 base and J lost 5 bases. The CDR3 contains 18 residues. The germline gives CDR1 SGHKS, CDR2 YYEKEE (reference sequence).

This clone was counted once. The gene calls are TRBV7-2 and TRBJ1-5, with D unresolved. V gave up 2 bases and J gave up 4 bases, with 12 bases separating them. The CDR3 is 15 amino acids. The germline CDR1 and CDR2 sequences are SGHTA and FQGNSA. CDR3 bases: TGTGCCAGCAGCTTAAGCTCTTACGGGAATCAGCCCCAGCATTTT. Protein: CASSLSSYGNQPQHF.